These 16 T cell receptor beta chains were sequenced from one sample in a study of response to subunit inactivated influenza vaccine. From the RT-PCR reads, TCRdb called clonotypes with MiXCR, one entry per CDR3 protein. Of about 800,000 distinct CDR3 sequences in the sample, around 20% were seen once. The sample consisted of PBMCs from blood, taken around 5 days after vaccination. These receptors were obtained from a middle-aged man who received an inactivated influenza vaccine.

The V gene is TRBV20-1, the J gene TRBJ2-5, with 8 bases lining up with TRBD1. Germline trimming cut 3 bases from V and 2 bases from J; bases unmatched to any gene: 5. The CDR3 is 14 amino acids. Germline V gene lookup returns CDR1 DFQATT and CDR2 SNEGSKA (reference sequence). The CDR3 DNA follows: TGCAGTGCTAGGAGGACAGGGTCTCAAGAGACCCAGTACTTC. This sequence encodes CSARRTGSQETQYF.

The chain joins TRBV19 to TRBJ2-6, with a weak D call TRBD2 (5 bases). Germline values: CDR1 LNHDA, CDR2 SQIVND (reference sequence). Trimming pared 2 bases from V and 0 bases from J, leaving 11 bases between. The CDR3 has 17 amino acids. The CDR3 reads CASSILGGVSGANVLTF. The CDR3 DNA reads TGTGCCAGTAGTATATTAGGAGGAGTCTCTGGGGCCAACGTCCTGACTTTC. The complete variable domain, with remaining parts taken from reference TRBV19 and TRBJ2-6, reads DGGITQSPKYLFRKEGQNVTLSCEQNLNHDAMYWYRQDPGQGLRLIYYSQIVNDFQKGDIAEGYSVSREKKESFPLTVTSAQKNPTAFYLCASSILGGVSGANVLTFGAGSRLTVL.

This clonotype was picked up a small number of times. This chain uses TRBV20-1 with TRBJ1-1; D is unclear. Looked up from germline, CDR1 is DFQATT and CDR2 is SNEGSKA (reference sequence). V dropped 3 bases and J dropped 4 bases, with 15 bases sitting between them. CDR3 length: 14 residues. CDR3: CSARPVGRGTEAFF. DNA of the CDR3: TGCAGTGCTAGGCCCGTCGGGCGAGGCACTGAAGCTTTCTTT.

In its sample, this clonotype was seen once. V gene TRBV7-9 combines with J gene TRBJ2-3, with no clear D. From germline, CDR1 is SEHNR and CDR2 FQNEAQ (reference sequence). This CDR3 is 16 amino acids long. Trimming stripped 2 bases from V and 0 bases from J, with 12 bases between. This chain's CDR3 is CASSLSRLGSTDTQYF. The CDR3 nucleotides read TGTGCCAGCAGCTTAAGCCGTCTCGGTAGCACAGATACGCAGTATTTT.

This clonotype has only a few counts. This chain uses TRBV9 with TRBJ2-2; 11 nucleotides align to TRBD2. Germline CDR1 and CDR2: SGDLS and YYNGEE. V shed 5 bases, J shed 4 bases, and the junction held 4 bases outside the gene matches. The CDR3 extends over 15 amino acids. This CDR3 is CASRGTSGVTGELFF. For the CDR3, the DNA is TGTGCCAGCAGAGGGACTAGCGGAGTCACCGGGGAGCTGTTTTTT.

This clonotype has more than one count but fewer than ten. The chain combines TRBV6-1 with TRBJ2-7; TRBD1 aligns across 7 bases. The J segment lost 3 bases and the V segment lost 2 bases, leaving 4 bases of the junction unmatched. Germline V CDR1 and CDR2: MNHNS, SASEGT. This CDR3 is 14 amino acids long. The CDR3 region has the DNA TGTGCCAGCAGTGAACAGGACAGGAGCTACGAGCAGTACTTC. Translated: CASSEQDRSYEQYF.

The CDR3 sequence: CASSRGTSGSGNEQFF. As DNA, the CDR3 is TGTGCCAGCTCACGAGGGACTAGCGGGAGTGGAAATGAGCAGTTCTTC. This chain uses TRBV18 with TRBJ2-1, with 14 bases lining up with TRBD2. Germline V lookup: CDR1 KGHSH, CDR2 LQKENI. V shed 4 bases, J shed 7 bases, and the junction held 6 bases outside the gene matches. The CDR3 runs to 16 residues.

The gene calls are TRBV7-9 and TRBJ2-3; perhaps D is TRBD1 or TRBD2 (5 bases each). This CDR3 comprises 14 residues. Germline V gene lookup returns CDR1 SEHNR and CDR2 FQNEAQ (reference sequence). V lost 4 bases and J 9 bases, leaving 17 bases between the germline ends. The CDR3 bases are TGTGCCAGCAGCTCCGGGACCCAAAAGGGGACGCAGTATTTT. Its protein product is CASSSGTQKGTQYF.

The rearrangement joins TRBV12-3 or TRBV12-4 to TRBJ1-3; D is ambiguous. Trimming took 6 bases from V and 1 from J, leaving 10 bases between them. CDR3 length: 14 residues. As DNA, the CDR3 is TGTGCCAGCAGGTACACGATTTCTGGAAACACCATATATTTT. It is translated as CASRYTISGNTIYF.

Here the CDR3 DNA reads TGTGCCAGCAGTCACCGGACTAGCGGGTACGAGCAGTACTTC. This sequence encodes CASSHRTSGYEQYF. The rearrangement links TRBV3-1 to TRBJ2-7; 11 bases fit TRBD2. This CDR3 contains 14 residues. Trimming took 6 bases from V and 4 from J; bases not matched to a gene: 5. Germline V gene sequence: CDR1 LGHDT, CDR2 YNNKEL (reference sequence).

The V gene is TRBV20-1, the J gene TRBJ2-3; TRBD2 matches at 7 bases. The CDR3 is 15 amino acids. The junction had 4 bases not matched to a gene; V was cut back by 1 base and J by 0 bases. From germline, CDR1 is DFQATT and CDR2 SNEGSKA (reference sequence). CDR3 sequence (DNA): TGCAGTGCTAGAGTTCAAGCGGGAAGCACAGATACGCAGTATTTT. Translated: CSARVQAGSTDTQYF.

This clonotype has just a few counts. The chain uses TRBV3-1 and TRBJ2-7; 9 bases are a match to TRBD2. The ends lost 1 base at V and 2 bases at J; junction bases unmatched: 6. The V gene's germline CDR1 is LGHDT and CDR2 YNNKEL (reference sequence). CDR3 length: 16 amino acids. The CDR3 here is CASSQGSGGTPYEQYF. The CDR3 DNA follows: TGTGCCAGCAGCCAAGGAAGCGGGGGGACCCCCTACGAGCAGTACTTC.

J is TRBJ1-2 and V is TRBV21-1; the D call TRBD1 from the table was never checked on the DNA. TRBV21-1 is given as a pseudogene. The CDR3 loop spans 18 amino acids. This CDR3 is CASSNPTRQGILSDGYTF. The CDR3 nucleotides read TGTGCCAGCAGCAACCCGACGAGACAGGGAATTTTGAGCGATGGCTACACCTTC.

This clonotype has at least ten counts. V is TRBV29-1 and J is TRBJ2-7; D is uncertain. Deletions cut 2 bases from V and 2 bases from J, with 13 bases between. In germline, CDR1 is SQVTM, CDR2 ANQGSEA. This CDR3 comprises 14 residues. The CDR3, as DNA: TGCAGCGTTGAATTTAGGGATTTTGCCTACGAGCAGTACTTC. It translates to CSVEFRDFAYEQYF.

This chain connects TRBV20-1 to TRBJ2-5, with 7 bases identical to TRBD2. CDR1 and CDR2 (germline): DFQATT, SNEGSKA (reference sequence). The CDR3 length is 15 residues. Trimming removed 2 bases from V and 5 bases from J; junction bases left unmatched: 11. The CDR3 loop is CSARIGTITTETQYF. For the CDR3, the DNA is TGCAGTGCTAGAATCGGGACTATTACTACCGAGACCCAGTACTTC.

This clonotype has a handful of counts. The V gene is TRBV9, the J gene TRBJ1-2; D uncertain. Per the germline V gene, CDR1 is SGDLS and CDR2 is YYNGEE. Trimming cost V 0 bases and J 4 bases, with 7 bases left between them. This CDR3 has 13 amino acids. The CDR3 DNA reads as TGTGCCAGCAGCGTAGGAACGAGCTATGGCTACACCTTC. It codes for CASSVGTSYGYTF.